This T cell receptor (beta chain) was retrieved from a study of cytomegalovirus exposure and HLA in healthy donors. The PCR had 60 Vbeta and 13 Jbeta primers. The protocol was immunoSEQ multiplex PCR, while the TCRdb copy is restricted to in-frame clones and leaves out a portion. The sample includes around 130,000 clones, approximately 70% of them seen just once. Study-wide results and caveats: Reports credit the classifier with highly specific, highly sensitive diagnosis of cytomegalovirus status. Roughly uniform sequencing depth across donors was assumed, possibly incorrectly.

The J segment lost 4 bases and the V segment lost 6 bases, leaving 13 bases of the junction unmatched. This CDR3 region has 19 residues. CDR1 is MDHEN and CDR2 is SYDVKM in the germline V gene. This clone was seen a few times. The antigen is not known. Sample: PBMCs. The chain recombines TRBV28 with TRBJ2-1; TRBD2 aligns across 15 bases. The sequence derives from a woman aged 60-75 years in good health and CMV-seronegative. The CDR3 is CASRSPGLAGGMGYNEQFF. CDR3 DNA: TGTGCCAGCAGATCCCCGGGACTAGCGGGGGGTATGGGATACAATGAGCAGTTCTTC. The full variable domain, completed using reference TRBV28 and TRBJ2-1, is DVKVTQSSRYLVKRTGEKVFLECVQDMDHENMFWYRQDPGLGLRLIYFSYDVKMKEKGDIPEGYSVSREKKERFSLILESASTNQTSMYLCASRSPGLAGGMGYNEQFFGPGTRLTVL.